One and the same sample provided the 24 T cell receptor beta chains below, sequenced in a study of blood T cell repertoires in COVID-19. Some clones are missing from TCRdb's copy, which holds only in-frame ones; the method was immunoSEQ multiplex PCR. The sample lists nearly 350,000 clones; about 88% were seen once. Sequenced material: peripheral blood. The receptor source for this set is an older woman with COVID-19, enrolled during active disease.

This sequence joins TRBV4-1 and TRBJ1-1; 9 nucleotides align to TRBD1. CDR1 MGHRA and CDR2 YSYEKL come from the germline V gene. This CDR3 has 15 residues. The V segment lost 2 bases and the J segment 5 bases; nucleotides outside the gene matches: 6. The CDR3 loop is CASSQPTGGYTEAFF. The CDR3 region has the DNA TGCGCCAGCAGCCAACCGACAGGGGGATATACTGAAGCTTTCTTT.

Here the CDR3 DNA reads TGTGCCAGCAGCTCCTATATGAACACTGAAGCTTTCTTT. This encodes CASSSYMNTEAFF. The rearrangement joins TRBV14 to TRBJ1-1; D is unresolved. Germline-derived CDR1 and CDR2 are SGHDN and FVKESK. The CDR3 consists of 13 residues. V dropped 5 bases and J dropped 0 bases, with 7 bases sitting between them.

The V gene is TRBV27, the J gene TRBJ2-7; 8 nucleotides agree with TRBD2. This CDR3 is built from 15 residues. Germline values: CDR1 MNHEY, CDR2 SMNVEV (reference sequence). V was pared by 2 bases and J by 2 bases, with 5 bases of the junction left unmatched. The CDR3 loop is CASSLGRGVTYEQYF. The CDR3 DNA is TGTGCCAGCAGTTTAGGGCGGGGGGTAACCTACGAGCAGTACTTC.

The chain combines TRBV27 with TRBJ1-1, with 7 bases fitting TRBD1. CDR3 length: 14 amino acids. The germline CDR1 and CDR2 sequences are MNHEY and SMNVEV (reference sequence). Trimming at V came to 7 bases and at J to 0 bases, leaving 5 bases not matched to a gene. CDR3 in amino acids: CASTGGTLNTEAFF. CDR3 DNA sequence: TGTGCCAGCACAGGGGGTACACTGAACACTGAAGCTTTCTTT.

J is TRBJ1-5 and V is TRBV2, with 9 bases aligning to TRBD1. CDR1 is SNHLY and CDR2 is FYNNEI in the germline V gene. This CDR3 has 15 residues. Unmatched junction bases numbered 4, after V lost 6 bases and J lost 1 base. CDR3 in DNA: TGTGCCAGCAGGGCGGGACAGGGCAGCAATCAGCCCCAGCATTTT. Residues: CASRAGQGSNQPQHF.

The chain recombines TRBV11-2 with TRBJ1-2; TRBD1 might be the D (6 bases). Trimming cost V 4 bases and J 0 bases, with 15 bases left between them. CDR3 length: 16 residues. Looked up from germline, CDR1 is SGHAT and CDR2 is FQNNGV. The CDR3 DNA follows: TGTGCCAGCAGCTCTTTGGACAGCTTGACTAACTATGGCTACACCTTC. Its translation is CASSSLDSLTNYGYTF.

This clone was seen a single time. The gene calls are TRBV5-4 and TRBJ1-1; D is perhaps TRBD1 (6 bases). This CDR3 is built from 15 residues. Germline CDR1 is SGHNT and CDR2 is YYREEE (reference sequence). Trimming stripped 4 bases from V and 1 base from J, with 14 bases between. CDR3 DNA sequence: TGTGCCAGCAGCCCGAAAAAGACAGGGAACACTGAAGCTTTCTTT. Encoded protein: CASSPKKTGNTEAFF.

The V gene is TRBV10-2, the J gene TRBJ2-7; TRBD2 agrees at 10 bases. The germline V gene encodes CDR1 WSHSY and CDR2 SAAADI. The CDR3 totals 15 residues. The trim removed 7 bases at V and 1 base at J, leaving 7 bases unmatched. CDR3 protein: CASTFSGGDSYEQYF. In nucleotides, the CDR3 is TGCGCCAGCACCTTCAGCGGGGGGGATTCCTACGAGCAGTACTTC.

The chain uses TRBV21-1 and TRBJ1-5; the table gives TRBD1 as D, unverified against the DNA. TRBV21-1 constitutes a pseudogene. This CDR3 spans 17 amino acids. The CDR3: CASSKIRRQLLSQPQHF. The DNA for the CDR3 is TGTGCCAGCAGCAAAATTAGGAGACAGCTATTGAGTCAGCCCCAGCATTTT.

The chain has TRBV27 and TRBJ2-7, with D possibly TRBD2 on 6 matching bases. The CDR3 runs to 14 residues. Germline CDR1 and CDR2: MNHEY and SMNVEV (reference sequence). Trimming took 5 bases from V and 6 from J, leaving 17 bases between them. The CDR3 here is CASSPLEGMVEQYF. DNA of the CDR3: TGTGCCAGCAGTCCGCTGGAGGGTATGGTCGAGCAGTACTTC.

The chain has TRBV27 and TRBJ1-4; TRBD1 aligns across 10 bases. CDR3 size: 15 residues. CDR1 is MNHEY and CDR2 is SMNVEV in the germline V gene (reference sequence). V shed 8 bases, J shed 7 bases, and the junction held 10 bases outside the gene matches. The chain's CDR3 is CASSNLGQGGEKLFF. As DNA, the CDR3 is TGTGCCAGCTCTAACTTAGGACAGGGGGGTGAAAAACTGTTTTTT.

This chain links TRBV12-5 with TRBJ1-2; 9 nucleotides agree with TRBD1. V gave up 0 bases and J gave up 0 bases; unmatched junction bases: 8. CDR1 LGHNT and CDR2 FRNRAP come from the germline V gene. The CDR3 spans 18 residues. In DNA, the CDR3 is TGTGCTAGTGGTTTGGTTCGCACAGGGGGCCCGTCTAACTATGGCTACACCTTC. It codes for CASGLVRTGGPSNYGYTF.

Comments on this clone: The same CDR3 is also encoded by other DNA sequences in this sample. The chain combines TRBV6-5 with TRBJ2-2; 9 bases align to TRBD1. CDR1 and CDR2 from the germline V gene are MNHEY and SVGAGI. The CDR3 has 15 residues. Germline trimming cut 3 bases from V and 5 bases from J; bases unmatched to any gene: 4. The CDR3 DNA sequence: TGTGCCAGCAGTTATGGGACAGGGAGGACCGGGGAGCTGTTTTTT. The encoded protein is CASSYGTGRTGELFF.

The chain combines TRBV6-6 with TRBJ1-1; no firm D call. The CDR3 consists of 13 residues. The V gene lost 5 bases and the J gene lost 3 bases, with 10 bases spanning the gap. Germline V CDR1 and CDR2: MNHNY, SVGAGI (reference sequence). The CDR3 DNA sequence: TGTGCCAGCAGTCAAACAGCTTACACTGAAGCTTTCTTT. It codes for CASSQTAYTEAFF.

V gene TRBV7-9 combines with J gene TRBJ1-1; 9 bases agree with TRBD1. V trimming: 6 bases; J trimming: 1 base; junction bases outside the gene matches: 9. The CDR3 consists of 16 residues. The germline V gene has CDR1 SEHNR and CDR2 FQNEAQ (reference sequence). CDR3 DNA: TGTGCCAGCAGTCCACAGGGGGCCCTACCGAACACTGAAGCTTTCTTT. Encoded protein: CASSPQGALPNTEAFF.

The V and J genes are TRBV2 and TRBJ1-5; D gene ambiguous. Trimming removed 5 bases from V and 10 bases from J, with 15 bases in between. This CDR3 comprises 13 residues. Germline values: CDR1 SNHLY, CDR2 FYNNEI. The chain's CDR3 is CASSYGPSAPQHF. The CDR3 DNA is TGTGCCAGCAGTTATGGGCCTTCCGCCCCCCAGCATTTT.

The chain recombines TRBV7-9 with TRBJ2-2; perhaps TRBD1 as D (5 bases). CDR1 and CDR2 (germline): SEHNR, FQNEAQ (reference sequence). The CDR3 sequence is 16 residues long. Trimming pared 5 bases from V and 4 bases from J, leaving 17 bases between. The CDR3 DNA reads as TGTGCCAGCAGCCATACCCACAACAGGAGCACCGGGGAGCTGTTTTTT. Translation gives CASSHTHNRSTGELFF. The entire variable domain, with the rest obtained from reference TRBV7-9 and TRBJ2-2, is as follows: DTGVSQNPRHKITKRGQNVTFRCDPISEHNRLYWYRQTLGQGPEFLTYFQNEAQLEKSRLLSDRFSAERPKGSFSTLEIQRTEQGDSAMYLCASSHTHNRSTGELFFGEGSRLTVL.

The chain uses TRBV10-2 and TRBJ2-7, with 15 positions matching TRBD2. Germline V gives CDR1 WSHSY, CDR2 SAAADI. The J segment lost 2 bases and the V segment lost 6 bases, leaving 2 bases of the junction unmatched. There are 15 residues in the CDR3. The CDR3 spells CASSRTSGGAYEQYF. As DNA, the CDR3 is TGCGCCAGCAGCCGGACTAGCGGGGGGGCCTACGAGCAGTACTTC.

The CDR3 DNA reads as TGTGCCAGCAGCCAGGGACAGGGCAATCAGCCCCAGCATTTT. Its translation is CASSQGQGNQPQHF. V and J are TRBV5-6 and TRBJ1-5; 8 bases align to TRBD1. Germline values: CDR1 SGHDT, CDR2 YYEEEE. V was clipped by 4 bases and J by 2 bases; unmatched bases: 2. The CDR3 totals 14 residues.

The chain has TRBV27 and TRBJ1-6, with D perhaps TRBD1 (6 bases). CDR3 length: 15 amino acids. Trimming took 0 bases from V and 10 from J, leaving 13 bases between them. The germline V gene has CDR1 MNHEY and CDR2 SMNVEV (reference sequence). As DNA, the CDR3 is TGTGCCAGCAGTTTATCACCCGGGACATTATCACCCCTCCACTTT. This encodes CASSLSPGTLSPLHF.

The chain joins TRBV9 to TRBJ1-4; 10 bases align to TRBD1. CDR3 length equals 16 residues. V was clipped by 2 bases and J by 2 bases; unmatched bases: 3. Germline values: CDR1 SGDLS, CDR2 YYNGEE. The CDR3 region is CASSVPGQGTNEKLFF. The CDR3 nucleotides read TGTGCCAGCAGCGTCCCGGGACAGGGGACTAATGAAAAACTGTTTTTT. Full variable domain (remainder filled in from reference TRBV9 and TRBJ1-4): DSGVTQTPKHLITATGQRVTLRCSPRSGDLSVYWYQQSLDQGLQFLIQYYNGEERAKGNILERFSAQQFPDLHSELNLSSLELGDSALYFCASSVPGQGTNEKLFFGSGTQLSVL.

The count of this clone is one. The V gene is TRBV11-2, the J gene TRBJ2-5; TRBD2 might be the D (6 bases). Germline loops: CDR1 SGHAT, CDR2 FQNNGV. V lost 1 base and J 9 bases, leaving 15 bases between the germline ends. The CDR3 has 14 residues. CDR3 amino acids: CASSLGALGGAQYF. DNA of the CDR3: TGTGCCAGCAGCTTAGGTGCCCTGGGCGGGGCCCAGTACTTC.

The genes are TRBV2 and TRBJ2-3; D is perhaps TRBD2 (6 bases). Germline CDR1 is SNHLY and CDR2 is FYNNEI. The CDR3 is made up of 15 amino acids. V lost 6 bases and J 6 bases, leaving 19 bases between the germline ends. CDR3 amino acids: CASRAISGNFDTQYF. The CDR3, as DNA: TGTGCCAGCAGAGCTATTAGCGGTAACTTTGATACGCAGTATTTT.

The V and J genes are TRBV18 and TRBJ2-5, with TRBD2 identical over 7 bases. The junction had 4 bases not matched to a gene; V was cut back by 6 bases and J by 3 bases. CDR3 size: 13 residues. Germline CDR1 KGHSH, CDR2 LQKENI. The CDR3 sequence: CASSSLAEETQYF. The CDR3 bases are TGTGCCAGCTCCAGCCTAGCGGAAGAGACCCAGTACTTC.